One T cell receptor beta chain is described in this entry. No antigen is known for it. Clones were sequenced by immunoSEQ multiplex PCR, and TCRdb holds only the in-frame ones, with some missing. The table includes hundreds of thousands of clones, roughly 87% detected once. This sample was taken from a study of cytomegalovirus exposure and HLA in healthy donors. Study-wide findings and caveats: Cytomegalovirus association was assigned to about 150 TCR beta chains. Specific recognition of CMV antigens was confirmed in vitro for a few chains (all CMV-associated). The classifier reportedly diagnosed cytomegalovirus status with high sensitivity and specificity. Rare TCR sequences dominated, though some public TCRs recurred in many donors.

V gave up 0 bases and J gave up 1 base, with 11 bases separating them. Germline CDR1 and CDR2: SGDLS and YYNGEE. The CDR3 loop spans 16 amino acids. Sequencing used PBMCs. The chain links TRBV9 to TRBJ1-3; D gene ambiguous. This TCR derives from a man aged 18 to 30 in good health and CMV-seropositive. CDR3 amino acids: CASSVATAGSGNTIYF. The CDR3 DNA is TGTGCCAGCAGCGTAGCTACAGCGGGGTCTGGAAACACCATATATTTT.